This record concerns one T cell receptor beta chain sequence. Its antigen remains unknown. This sample stems from a study of cytomegalovirus exposure and HLA in healthy donors. Study conclusions and caveats: For TCR beta chains, V- and J-gene trimming was later linked to a missense DCLRE1C variant. Highly shared sequence variants in one cluster were likely a sequencing artifact. Per a prior analysis, the majority of TCR beta V segments were productive roughly 87% or roughly 30% of the time. The authors excluded some V segments, including TRBV6-2 and TRBV6-3, as indistinguishable.

Primers: 60 Vbeta forward and 13 Jbeta reverse. Using immunoSEQ multiplex PCR, the repertoire was profiled, and TCRdb retains in-frame clones only, with some absent. This table has under 200,000 clones, roughly four fifths appearing once. This CDR3 spans 14 amino acids. Trimming shortened V by 3 bases and J by 1 base, and 8 bases separated the two germline ends. CDR1 is SGHTS and CDR2 is YDEGEE in the germline V gene. This TCR derives from a female donor in good health and CMV-seronegative. V is TRBV5-8 and J is TRBJ1-5; D unclear. Material: PBMCs. CDR3 sequence (DNA): TGTGCCAGCAGCTCATACCAGAGCAATCAGCCCCAGCATTTT. Protein: CASSSYQSNQPQHF.